Listed below are T cell receptor beta chains from one sample, sequenced in a study of blood T cell repertoires in COVID-19. Clones were sequenced by immunoSEQ multiplex PCR, and TCRdb holds only the in-frame ones, with some missing. The sample lists 28,000 or so clones, around 87% occurring once. Sequenced: peripheral blood. The source of these receptors is a man between 65 and 80 years old with acute or convalescent COVID-19. The CDR3 runs from the conserved cysteine through the conserved F or W. The D gene is left open where the match is weak.

j_call | d_call | v_call | cdr3_aa | cdr3_nt
TRBJ2-3 | - | TRBV7-3 | CASSPSPTQLGTDTQYF | TGTGCCAGCAGCCCCTCTCCCACTCAACTGGGCACAGATACGCAGTATTTT
TRBJ1-4 | - | TRBV7-9 | CASSLPRDNPAATNEKLFF | TGTGCCAGCAGCTTACCTAGGGACAACCCGGCTGCAACTAATGAAAAACTGTTTTTT
TRBJ2-7 | TRBD2 | TRBV5-1 | CASSLVPGTSGRGSRPYEQYF | TGCGCCAGCAGCTTGGTACCCGGGACTAGCGGGAGAGGGTCTCGTCCCTACGAGCAGTACTTC
TRBJ2-5 | TRBD2 | TRBV5-4 | CASRPSGRGETQYF | TGTGCCAGCAGACCTAGCGGGAGAGGAGAGACCCAGTACTTC
TRBJ2-1 | TRBD2 | TRBV11-2 | CASRQVGLVSWNEQFF | TGTGCCAGCAGGCAAGTGGGACTAGTGTCGTGGAATGAGCAGTTCTTC
TRBJ1-2 | - | TRBV28 | CASSLSGGVGGYTF | TGTGCCAGCAGTTTATCTGGGGGGGTGGGTGGCTACACCTTC
TRBJ2-7 | TRBD1 | TRBV18 | CASSSPGQSSYEQYF | TGTGCCAGCTCGTCCCCGGGACAGAGTTCCTACGAGCAGTACTTC
TRBJ1-5 | - | TRBV5-6 | CASSHTSRGADQPQHF | TGTGCCAGCAGCCATACTTCCCGGGGGGCGGATCAGCCCCAGCATTTT
TRBJ2-3 | TRBD2 | TRBV2 | CASSSLREDSTDTQYF | TGTGCCAGCAGCTCCTTGCGGGAGGATAGCACAGATACGCAGTATTTT
TRBJ2-1 | TRBD1 | TRBV6-5 | CASRRTGGSYNEQFF | TGTGCCAGCAGGCGGACAGGGGGCTCCTACAATGAGCAGTTCTTC
TRBJ1-1 | - | TRBV3-1/TRBV3-2 | CASSPAGRTEAFF | TGTGCCAGCAGCCCTGCAGGGAGGACTGAAGCTTTCTTT
TRBJ1-5 | TRBD1 | TRBV18 | CASSPGTGNQPQHF | TGTGCCAGCTCACCCGGGACAGGCAATCAGCCCCAGCATTTT
TRBJ2-4 | - | TRBV4-3 | CASSHEDSHIQYF | TGCGCCAGCAGCCATGAGGACAGCCACATTCAGTACTTC
TRBJ2-2 | TRBD2 | TRBV27 | CASGGLAGDTGELFF | TGTGCCAGCGGCGGACTAGCGGGAGACACCGGGGAGCTGTTTTTT